The rows below give T cell receptor beta chains drawn from one sample of a study of blood T cell repertoires in COVID-19. Repertoires were generated with immunoSEQ multiplex PCR, while TCRdb's copy carries only in-frame clones and drops some. The sample has 150,000 to 200,000 clones, roughly 80% seen once. The sequencing input was peripheral blood. The receptors come from a man aged 60-69 years with active or convalescent COVID-19. The CDR3 runs from the conserved cysteine through the conserved F or W. Fields, in order: J gene, D gene, clone size, V gene, CDR3 DNA, CDR3 protein. The D gene is left open where the match is weak. Some rows mark clone size as missing; the rest say once, few, many or name a class of expanded clone.

J gene: TRBJ1-6; D gene: -; clone size: -; V gene: TRBV7-3; CDR3 DNA: TGTGCCAGCAGCTTAAGGGGGGACTATAATTCACCCCTCCACTTT; CDR3 protein: CASSLRGDYNSPLHF
J gene: TRBJ1-1; D gene: -; clone size: -; V gene: TRBV18; CDR3 DNA: TGTGCCAGCTCACCGGCCGGCGGGAGCACTGAAGCTTTCTTT; CDR3 protein: CASSPAGGSTEAFF
J gene: TRBJ2-1; D gene: -; clone size: -; V gene: TRBV9; CDR3 DNA: TGTGCCAGCAGCGGTCGACAGACTCCGGAGCAGTTCTTC; CDR3 protein: CASSGRQTPEQFF
J gene: TRBJ2-7; D gene: TRBD2; clone size: -; V gene: TRBV6-5; CDR3 DNA: TGTGCCAGCAGTCAAACTAGCGGGAGCTCCTACGAGCAGTACTTC; CDR3 protein: CASSQTSGSSYEQYF
J gene: TRBJ1-2; D gene: -; clone size: -; V gene: TRBV24-1; CDR3 DNA: TGTGCCACCCCCCCATTCCCCCCTATAACCCGGCGAGGGAACTATGGCTACACCTTC; CDR3 protein: CATPPFPPITRRGNYGYTF
J gene: TRBJ2-2; D gene: TRBD1; clone size: -; V gene: TRBV5-4; CDR3 DNA: TGTGCCAGCAAAAACAGGGGGGCCGGGGAGCTGTTTTTT; CDR3 protein: CASKNRGAGELFF
J gene: TRBJ2-4; D gene: -; clone size: -; V gene: TRBV13; CDR3 DNA: TGTGCCAGCAGCTTAATGCCCGGGACATATGAGGGGGACATTCAGTACTTC; CDR3 protein: CASSLMPGTYEGDIQYF
J gene: TRBJ2-7; D gene: -; clone size: -; V gene: TRBV4-1; CDR3 DNA: TGCGCCAGCAGCCCTGACTTGGAGAAGCAGTACTTC; CDR3 protein: CASSPDLEKQYF
J gene: TRBJ1-1; D gene: -; clone size: few; V gene: TRBV14; CDR3 DNA: TGTGCCAGCAGCCAGTTGGGGCAGCGCCTTATGAACACTGAAGCTTTCTTT; CDR3 protein: CASSQLGQRLMNTEAFF
J gene: TRBJ2-5; D gene: -; clone size: -; V gene: TRBV7-2; CDR3 DNA: TGTGCCAGCAGCCGGACAGTGGAGACCCAGTACTTC; CDR3 protein: CASSRTVETQYF
J gene: TRBJ2-1; D gene: -; clone size: -; V gene: TRBV5-3; CDR3 DNA: TGTGCCAGAAGCAGCAGGGTGAATGAGCAGTTCTTC; CDR3 protein: CARSSRVNEQFF
J gene: TRBJ1-1; D gene: -; clone size: -; V gene: TRBV5-4; CDR3 DNA: TGTGCCAGCAGCTCACAGGGTACTGAAGCTTTCTTT; CDR3 protein: CASSSQGTEAFF
J gene: TRBJ1-2; D gene: TRBD1; clone size: -; V gene: TRBV7-9; CDR3 DNA: TGTGCCAGCAGCGAGCCCGGACAGGGTGAAGGCTACACCTTC; CDR3 protein: CASSEPGQGEGYTF
J gene: TRBJ2-7; D gene: TRBD2; clone size: -; V gene: TRBV6-5; CDR3 DNA: TGTGCCAGCAGCCGAGGAGCGAGCGGGAGGGAAGAGCAGTACTTC; CDR3 protein: CASSRGASGREEQYF
J gene: TRBJ2-5; D gene: -; clone size: many; V gene: TRBV29-1; CDR3 DNA: TGCAGCGTAAATTTTTACCTAGACCCTTTCCAAGAGACCCAGTACTTC; CDR3 protein: CSVNFYLDPFQETQYF
J gene: TRBJ1-1; D gene: TRBD1; clone size: -; V gene: TRBV20-1; CDR3 DNA: TGCAGTGCTAGTGAGGGACAGGTCCTGGGGGCTTTCTTT; CDR3 protein: CSASEGQVLGAFF
J gene: TRBJ1-3; D gene: -; clone size: -; V gene: TRBV23-1; CDR3 DNA: TGCGCCAGCAGTCAATCAGGGTCAGGGGCTGGAAACACCATATATTTT; CDR3 protein: CASSQSGSGAGNTIYF
J gene: TRBJ2-5; D gene: TRBD1; clone size: -; V gene: TRBV5-1; CDR3 DNA: TGCGCCAGCAGCAGTGGACAGGGGGCCGGAGAGACCCAGTACTTC; CDR3 protein: CASSSGQGAGETQYF
J gene: TRBJ2-1; D gene: TRBD1; clone size: few; V gene: TRBV11-2; CDR3 DNA: TGTGCCAGCAGCTTAGATCGACAGGGCACCCCTATCTTC; CDR3 protein: CASSLDRQGTPIF
J gene: TRBJ1-2; D gene: -; clone size: -; V gene: TRBV3-1/TRBV3-2; CDR3 DNA: TGTGCCAGCAGCCAAGCCCAGGGAAGAGGCTATGGCTACACCTTC; CDR3 protein: CASSQAQGRGYGYTF
J gene: TRBJ1-4; D gene: -; clone size: -; V gene: TRBV2; CDR3 DNA: TGTGCCAGCCTTCTTGGGACTGGACGGGGTGAAAAACTGTTTTTT; CDR3 protein: CASLLGTGRGEKLFF
J gene: TRBJ2-7; D gene: -; clone size: -; V gene: TRBV4-2; CDR3 DNA: TGTGCCAGCAGCACCGGAGGGGAAAGATACGAGCAGTACTTC; CDR3 protein: CASSTGGERYEQYF
J gene: TRBJ2-5; D gene: -; clone size: -; V gene: TRBV9; CDR3 DNA: TGTGCCAGCAGCGTAGACAGTGCCCAAGAGACCCAGTACTTC; CDR3 protein: CASSVDSAQETQYF
J gene: TRBJ2-1; D gene: TRBD2; clone size: once; V gene: TRBV29-1; CDR3 DNA: TGCAGCGTTGAAGCTCCTCTAGCGGGAGCCCCAAATGAGCAGTTCTTC; CDR3 protein: CSVEAPLAGAPNEQFF
J gene: TRBJ2-1; D gene: TRBD2; clone size: -; V gene: TRBV7-2; CDR3 DNA: TGTGCCAGCAGCTTAAGACTAGCGGGAGTTGGGCAGTTCTTC; CDR3 protein: CASSLRLAGVGQFF
J gene: TRBJ2-5; D gene: TRBD2; clone size: -; V gene: TRBV6-5; CDR3 DNA: TGTGCCAGCAGTTCGACTAGCGTTTCAAGCGGGACCCAGTACTTC; CDR3 protein: CASSSTSVSSGTQYF
J gene: TRBJ2-5; D gene: -; clone size: -; V gene: TRBV28; CDR3 DNA: TGTGCCAGCAGTTTATTCAGGGGATGGGAGACCCAGTACTTC; CDR3 protein: CASSLFRGWETQYF
J gene: TRBJ1-2; D gene: -; clone size: -; V gene: TRBV27; CDR3 DNA: TGTGCCAGCAGTTTAACGCCAGGGCTGCCAAATGGCTACACCTTC; CDR3 protein: CASSLTPGLPNGYTF
J gene: TRBJ2-5; D gene: TRBD2; clone size: few; V gene: TRBV6-2/TRBV6-3; CDR3 DNA: TGTGCCAGCAGTTACTCGCTCCGGGGGGGCGCAAGGGAGACCCAGTACTTC; CDR3 protein: CASSYSLRGGARETQYF
J gene: TRBJ2-1; D gene: -; clone size: -; V gene: TRBV5-5; CDR3 DNA: TGTGCCAGCAGCTTGGACGGAGACTCCTACAATGAGCAGTTCTTC; CDR3 protein: CASSLDGDSYNEQFF
J gene: TRBJ1-1; D gene: TRBD1; clone size: -; V gene: TRBV12-3/TRBV12-4; CDR3 DNA: TGTGCCAGCAGCCCAGCCAACAGGGGGGCTTTCTTT; CDR3 protein: CASSPANRGAFF
J gene: TRBJ2-1; D gene: TRBD2; clone size: -; V gene: TRBV3-1/TRBV3-2; CDR3 DNA: TGTGCCAGCAGCCAAGTTTGGGCCGGGACTAGCGGGAGGAGACGAGGCTCCTACAATGAGCAGTTCTTC; CDR3 protein: CASSQVWAGTSGRRRGSYNEQFF
J gene: TRBJ2-3; D gene: TRBD2; clone size: -; V gene: TRBV10-3; CDR3 DNA: TGTGCCATCAGTGAGTTTTTAGCGGGAGCAACAGATACGCAGTATTTT; CDR3 protein: CAISEFLAGATDTQYF
J gene: TRBJ2-7; D gene: -; clone size: -; V gene: TRBV6-2/TRBV6-3; CDR3 DNA: TGTGCCAGCAGCTTACGCCTAGTCTCGTCCTACGAGCAGTACTTC; CDR3 protein: CASSLRLVSSYEQYF
J gene: TRBJ2-7; D gene: TRBD1; clone size: -; V gene: TRBV6-5; CDR3 DNA: TGTGCCAGCAGTTCCGGGACAGGGGAGGGGCAGCAGTACTTC; CDR3 protein: CASSSGTGEGQQYF
J gene: TRBJ2-3; D gene: TRBD2; clone size: -; V gene: TRBV7-6; CDR3 DNA: TGTGCCAGCAGCTCGGGACTAGCGGGGGCCACAGATACGCAGTATTTT; CDR3 protein: CASSSGLAGATDTQYF
J gene: TRBJ2-3; D gene: -; clone size: -; V gene: TRBV5-1; CDR3 DNA: TGCGCCAGCAGCCCTTCCTGGGCGTCGGTCACAGATACGCAGTATTTT; CDR3 protein: CASSPSWASVTDTQYF
J gene: TRBJ2-1; D gene: TRBD2; clone size: -; V gene: TRBV7-9; CDR3 DNA: TGTGCCAGCACCCTCGGGAGCGGGAGTTGGACGGATGAGCAGTTCTTC; CDR3 protein: CASTLGSGSWTDEQFF
J gene: TRBJ1-1; D gene: TRBD1; clone size: few; V gene: TRBV3-1/TRBV3-2; CDR3 DNA: TGTGCCAGCAGCCAAGATTTCGGAGCGACAGGGGTCACTGAAGCTTTCTTT; CDR3 protein: CASSQDFGATGVTEAFF